Listed below are T cell receptor beta chains from one sample, sequenced in a study of tumor-infiltrating lymphocytes in primary liver carcinoma. TCRdb re-called the multiplex PCR reads with MiXCR, one entry per CDR3 protein. The profile shows around 40,000 distinct CDR3 sequences, 65% to 85% of them singletons. The specimen sequenced was liver tumor tissue from sampling region 2. These receptors all stem from a man aged 35-49 years with primary liver carcinoma and hepatitis B virus infection. The CDR3 runs from the conserved cysteine through the conserved F or W. A D gene is named only where the DNA matches it firmly. A row's size may be missing; if present it is once, few, many or a size class.

clone size	D gene	V gene	J gene	CDR3 DNA	CDR3 protein
NA	NA	TRBV12-3/TRBV12-4	TRBJ2-3	TGTGCCAGCAGTCCCGGGACTGGGCCAGACACGCAGTACTTT	CASSPGTGPDTQYF
NA	NA	TRBV19	TRBJ2-1	TGTGCCAGTAAGGGATCCGATATTAGCTCCTACAATGGGCAGTTCTTC	CASKGSDISSYNGQFF
NA	NA	TRBV5-1	TRBJ1-1	TGCGCCTGCAGCTTGGACGGCGTGAACACTGAAGCTTTCTTT	CACSLDGVNTEAFF
few	TRBD2	TRBV2	TRBJ2-1	TGTGCCAGCAGTGGACTAGCGGGCCGACAAAGCTCCTACAATGAGCAGTTCTTC	CASSGLAGRQSSYNEQFF
NA	NA	TRBV11-2	TRBJ2-7	TGTGCCAGCAGCACTACAGGTCCGTTTGGTGAACAGTACTTC	CASSTTGPFGEQYF
NA	TRBD2	TRBV6-1	TRBJ2-1	TGTGCCCGCTGGTCCGGGAGGGCCGTAGATGAGCAATTCTTC	CARWSGRAVDEQFF
NA	TRBD2	TRBV24-1	TRBJ2-3	TGTGTCACCAGTGGGAGGGGAACGACTAGCGCAGATACGCAGTATTTT	CVTSGRGTTSADTQYF
NA	NA	TRBV12-3/TRBV12-4	TRBJ2-3	TGTGCCAGCAGTTCCCCAACTAGCAGGAGGAGTACAGATACGCAGTATTTT	CASSSPTSRRSTDTQYF
few	TRBD2	TRBV5-1	TRBJ2-1	TGCGTAAGCACGTTAGCGGGAGGTTACAATGAGCAGTTCTTC	CVSTLAGGYNEQFF
NA	NA	TRBV12-3/TRBV12-4	TRBJ1-1	TGTGTCAGCAGCCCGGGCAATGAAGCTTTCTTT	CVSSPGNEAFF
few	TRBD2	TRBV6-5	TRBJ2-5	TGTGCCACCAGGGACCGGCGGGAGCTTAATAGCGAGACCCAGTACTTC	CATRDRRELNSETQYF
NA	NA	TRBV6-2/TRBV6-3	TRBJ1-5	TGTGCCAGCAGTTACTCTGGTGGGGAGCTTCAGCTCCAGCATTTT	CASSYSGGELQLQHF
NA	NA	TRBV11-2	TRBJ2-1	TGTGCCAGCAGCTACACCGATGGACCTTCACATGAGCAGTTCTTC	CASSYTDGPSHEQFF
many	NA	TRBV7-9	TRBJ2-5	TGTGCCAGCAGCCCCCTCCGGACAGCCCAAGAGACCCAGTACTTC	CASSPLRTAQETQYF
many	NA	TRBV30	TRBJ2-6	TGTGCCTGGAGACGGAAGGGTAGCTCTGGGGCCAACGTCCTGACTTTC	CAWRRKGSSGANVLTF
NA	TRBD1	TRBV10-3	TRBJ2-3	TGTGCCACCAGTGCTGGCAGGGGGCGCACAGATACGGAGTATTTT	CATSAGRGRTDTEYF
NA	TRBD2	TRBV4-1	TRBJ2-3	TGCGCCAGCAGCCGAGATTTTAAGGGACTGACAGCGGGAGGGACAGATACGCAGTATTTT	CASSRDFKGLTAGGTDTQYF
NA	NA	TRBV6-1	TRBJ1-1	TGTGCCAGCAGTGAAGTCAAGAACACTGAAGCATTCTTT	CASSEVKNTEAFF
NA	NA	TRBV5-1	TRBJ2-3	TGCGCCAGCAGCTTGAGGACGGGCGGCAACACAGACACGCAGTATTTT	CASSLRTGGNTDTQYF
medium-sized	NA	TRBV29-1	TRBJ2-1	TGCAGCGTTATTGGCGGGACGGGTAGGGATGAGCAGTTCTTC	CSVIGGTGRDEQFF
NA	NA	TRBV4-2	TRBJ2-7	TGTGCTAGCAGCCAAGATACGGGGAGCGGATACGAGCAGTACTTC	CASSQDTGSGYEQYF
NA	NA	TRBV7-8	TRBJ2-3	TGTGCCAGCAGTACAAAGGCCGTAGCGGTTAGCACAGATACGCAGTATTTT	CASSTKAVAVSTDTQYF
NA	TRBD2	TRBV20-1	TRBJ2-1	TGCAGTGCCGATCACGTAGCGGGAGGATCCAATGAGCAGTTCTTC	CSADHVAGGSNEQFF
NA	NA	TRBV6-6	TRBJ1-1	TGTGCCAGCCAAACCACGGTGATGAAGACTGAAGCTTTCTTT	CASQTTVMKTEAFF
NA	TRBD2	TRBV29-1	TRBJ2-1	TGCATCATCCCTAGCGGGAGTCTTGAGCAGTTCTTC	CIIPSGSLEQFF
NA	TRBD2	TRBV5-4	TRBJ2-1	TGTGCCAGCGCCATGTCGAGCGGGAGGGGTTACGATGAGCAGTTCTTC	CASAMSSGRGYDEQFF
many	NA	TRBV30	TRBJ2-1	TGTGCCTGGACCGGGACTGCCTACAATGAGCAGTTCTTC	CAWTGTAYNEQFF
NA	NA	TRBV28	TRBJ1-6	TGTGCCAGCATTAGTGAATGGATTAATTCACCCCTCCGCTTT	CASISEWINSPLRF
NA	TRBD2	TRBV6-5	TRBJ2-1	TGCGCCAGCGGGAGCGAGGGTGAGCAATTCTTC	CASGSEGEQFF
medium-sized	TRBD2	TRBV29-1	TRBJ2-1	TGCAGCGTTGAATTCGGGAGCGGGAGGATAACCGATGAGCAGTTCTTC	CSVEFGSGRITDEQFF
NA	NA	TRBV29-1	TRBJ2-5	TGCAGCGTTCTGACTAGGAGGAGTTGGGCAGAGACCCAGTACTTC	CSVLTRRSWAETQYF